This TCR beta chain stems from a study of OX40 agonist ivuxolimab in advanced cancers. At the level of the study: Previous treatment with anti-PD-1, anti-PD-L1 or anti-CTLA-4 therapy was allowed; 40% had received some. Overall study results and limits: The mean number of expanded clones was higher in CD8+ T cells than in CD4+.

The CDR3 totals 13 residues. The V and J ends lost 4 bases and 7 bases respectively, with 12 bases between them. Germline assignment: CDR1 SGHRS and CDR2 YFSETQ. Points on this clone: The antigen remains undetermined.

TCRdb keeps only in-frame clones here, not all; method: immunoSEQ multiplex PCR. The sample records roughly 77,000 clones, 92% being singletons. The TCR was taken from an adult with an advanced solid tumor such as melanoma, head and neck, liver or kidney cancer. This specimen was CD4+ or CD8+ T cells sorted from blood, taken in a trial of the OX40 agonist ivuxolimab. The chain links TRBV5-1 to TRBJ2-1, with D unclear. The CDR3 region is CASSQAGPNEQFF. In nucleotides, the CDR3 is TGCGCCAGCAGCCAGGCAGGCCCTAATGAGCAGTTCTTC.